The source of this TCR beta chain is a study of blood T cell repertoires in COVID-19. Study-level information: Specimens from acute and convalescent COVID-19 originated in the United States, Italy and Spain. T cells, B-cell-depleted T cells, or PBMCs supplied cDNA or gDNA.

Under the authors' procedure: Scientists estimated how many nucleated cells there were by amplifying reference gene primers. Clones were sequenced by immunoSEQ multiplex PCR, and TCRdb holds only the in-frame ones, with some missing. V and J calls and clone size are those listed in that table; D and trimming were worked out from the DNA. The profile covers around 700,000 clones, with approximately 90% appearing a single time and about 0.26% taken by the ten largest. The origin of this receptor is a young woman with acute or convalescent COVID-19. Sequencing was done on a sample of peripheral blood.

The DNA for the CDR3 is TGTGCCCTAGGGGGGGGCGCGGGCCAGCCCCAGCATTTT. Encoded protein: CALGGGAGQPQHF. The genes are TRBV28 and TRBJ1-5, with TRBD1 as a possible D gene (6 bases). V lost 11 bases and J 7 bases, leaving 18 bases between the germline ends. The germline V gene encodes CDR1 MDHEN and CDR2 SYDVKM. This CDR3 has 13 amino acids.